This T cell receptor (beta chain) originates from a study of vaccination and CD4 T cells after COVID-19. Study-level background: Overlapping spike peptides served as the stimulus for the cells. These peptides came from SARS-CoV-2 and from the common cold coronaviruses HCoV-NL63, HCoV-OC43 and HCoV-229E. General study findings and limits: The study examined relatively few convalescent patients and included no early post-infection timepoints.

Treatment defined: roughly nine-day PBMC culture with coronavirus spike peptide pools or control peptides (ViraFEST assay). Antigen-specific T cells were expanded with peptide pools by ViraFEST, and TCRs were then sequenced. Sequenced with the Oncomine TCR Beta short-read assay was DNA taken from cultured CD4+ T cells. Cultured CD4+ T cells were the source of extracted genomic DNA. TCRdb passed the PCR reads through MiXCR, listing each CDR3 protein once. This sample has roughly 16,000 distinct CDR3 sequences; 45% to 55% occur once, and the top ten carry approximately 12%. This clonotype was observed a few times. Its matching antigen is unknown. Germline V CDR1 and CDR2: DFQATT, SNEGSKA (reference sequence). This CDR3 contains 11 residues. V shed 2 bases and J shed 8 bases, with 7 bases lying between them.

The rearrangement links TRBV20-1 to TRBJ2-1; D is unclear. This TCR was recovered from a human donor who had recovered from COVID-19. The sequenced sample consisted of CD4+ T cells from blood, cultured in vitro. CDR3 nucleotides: TGCAGTGCTAGAATACGATATGAGCAGTTCTTC. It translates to CSARIRYEQFF.